This T cell receptor beta chain came from a study of blood T cell repertoires in COVID-19. Background on the study: Researchers got acute and convalescent COVID-19 samples from the United States, Italy and Spain. Sources were T cells, B-cell-depleted T cells, or PBMCs; the material itself was cDNA or gDNA.

The J segment lost 0 bases and the V segment lost 6 bases, leaving 3 bases of the junction unmatched. This CDR3 is built from 15 residues. Germline CDR1 is SGHTA and CDR2 is FQGNSA. Authors' processing steps: Reference gene primer amplification in the assay estimated nucleated cell counts. Profiled with immunoSEQ multiplex PCR; TCRdb holds only in-frame clones, not every one. V, J and clone size are taken as reported in that table, and D and trimming were inferred from the DNA itself. There are roughly 350,000 clones in the sample; roughly 85% occur only once, and under 4% lies in the top ten. The V and J genes are TRBV7-2 and TRBJ2-2; 8 bases are shared with TRBD2. Sequencing was done on a sample of peripheral blood. This clonotype was sampled from a woman aged 18 to 35 with acute or convalescent COVID-19. In DNA, the CDR3 is TGTGCCAGCAGACATAGCGGGGCGAACACCGGGGAGCTGTTTTTT. Its protein is CASRHSGANTGELFF.